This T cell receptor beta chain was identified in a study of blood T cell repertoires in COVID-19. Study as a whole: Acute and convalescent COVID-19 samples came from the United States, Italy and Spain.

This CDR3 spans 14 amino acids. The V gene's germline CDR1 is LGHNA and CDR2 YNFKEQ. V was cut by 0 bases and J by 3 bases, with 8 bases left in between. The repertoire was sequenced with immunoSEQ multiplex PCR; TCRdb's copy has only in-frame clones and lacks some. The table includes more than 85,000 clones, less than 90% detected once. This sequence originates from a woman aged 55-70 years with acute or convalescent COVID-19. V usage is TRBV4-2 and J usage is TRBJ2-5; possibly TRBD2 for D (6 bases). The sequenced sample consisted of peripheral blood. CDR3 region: CASSQDREEETQYF. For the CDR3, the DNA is TGTGCCAGCAGCCAAGATAGGGAGGAAGAGACCCAGTACTTC.